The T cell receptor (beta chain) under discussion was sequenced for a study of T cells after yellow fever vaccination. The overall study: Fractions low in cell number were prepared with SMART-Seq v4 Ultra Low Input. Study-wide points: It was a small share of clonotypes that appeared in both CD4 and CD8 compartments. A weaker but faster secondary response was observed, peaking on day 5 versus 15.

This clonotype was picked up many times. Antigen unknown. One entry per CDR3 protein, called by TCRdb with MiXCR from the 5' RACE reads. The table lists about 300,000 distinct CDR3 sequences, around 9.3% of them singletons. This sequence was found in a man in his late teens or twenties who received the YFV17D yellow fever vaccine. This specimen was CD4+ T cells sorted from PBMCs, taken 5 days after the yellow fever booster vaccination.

The chain's CDR3 is CSATPSGGAADTQYF. CDR3 nucleotide sequence: TGCAGTGCTACGCCTAGCGGGGGGGCCGCAGATACGCAGTATTTT. The J gene is TRBJ2-3, the V gene TRBV20-1; 12 positions agree with TRBD2. J gave up 4 bases and V 4 bases, and 6 bases lay outside the gene matches. The CDR3 extends over 15 amino acids. Germline V CDR1 and CDR2: DFQATT, SNEGSKA (reference sequence).